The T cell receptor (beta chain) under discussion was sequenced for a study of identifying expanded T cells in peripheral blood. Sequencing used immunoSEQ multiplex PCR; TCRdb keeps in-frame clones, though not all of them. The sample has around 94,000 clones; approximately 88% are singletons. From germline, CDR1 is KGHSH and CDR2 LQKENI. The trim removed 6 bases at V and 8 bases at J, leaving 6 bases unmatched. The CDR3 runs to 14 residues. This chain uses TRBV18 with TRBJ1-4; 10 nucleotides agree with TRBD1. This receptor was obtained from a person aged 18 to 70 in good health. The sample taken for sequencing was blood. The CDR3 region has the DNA TGTGCCAGCTCTGACAGGGGGCTGAGCGAAAAACTGTTTTTT. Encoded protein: CASSDRGLSEKLFF.